One and the same sample provided the 18 T cell receptor beta chains below, sequenced in a study of T cells after yellow fever vaccination. MiXCR, run by TCRdb on the 5' RACE reads, gives a single entry per CDR3 protein. The sample carries about 360,000 distinct CDR3 sequences, around 6.4% recorded once. The sequenced sample was PBMCs, obtained 5 days after the yellow fever booster vaccination. The receptor set was obtained from a man aged 25-45 years who received the YFV17D yellow fever vaccine.

This clonotype was counted only a few times. This rearrangement joins TRBV12-3 or TRBV12-4 to TRBJ2-3; D may be TRBD2 (5 bases). V was shortened by 6 bases and J by 10 bases, with 14 bases between the two germline ends. The CDR3 runs 12 residues. The CDR3 DNA reads as TGTGCCAGCAGCAACAAACTAGTCGCGCAGTATTTT. Its protein product is CASSNKLVAQYF.

This clonotype has a handful of counts. The chain employs TRBV5-1 and TRBJ2-7, with 7 bases that match TRBD1. With 0 bases clipped from V and 2 bases from J, the junction kept 5 bases outside the gene matches. CDR3 length: 15 residues. Germline V CDR1 and CDR2: SGHRS, YFSETQ. The CDR3: CASSLVFGQAYEQYF. CDR3 DNA: TGCGCCAGCAGCTTGGTATTCGGACAGGCCTACGAGCAGTACTTC.

Worth noting for this clonotype: One junction end disagrees with the germline gene, perhaps due to a read error. The chain links TRBV20-1 to TRBJ2-1, with 7 bases matching TRBD2. CDR3 length equals 16 residues. Germline V CDR1 and CDR2: DFQATT, SNEGSKA (reference sequence). CDR3: CCARDGGRASEDEQFF. Here the CDR3 DNA reads TGCTGTGCGAGAGACGGGGGGAGGGCCTCAGAGGATGAGCAGTTCTTC.

This clonotype occurred a few times. The V and J genes are TRBV7-2 and TRBJ2-2; D unclear. V was cut by 1 base and J by 3 bases, with 9 bases left in between. The CDR3 extends over 15 amino acids. Germline-derived CDR1 and CDR2 are SGHTA and FQGNSA. CDR3 bases: TGTGCCAGCAGCTTAGGGACGGTGCACACCGGGGAGCTGTTTTTT. Translated: CASSLGTVHTGELFF.

This clonotype was seen a few times. V usage is TRBV20-1 and J usage is TRBJ2-1; weak D call: TRBD2 (6 bases). The CDR3 extends over 15 amino acids. V lost 6 bases to trimming and J lost 5 bases, with 20 bases between them. CDR1 and CDR2 (germline): DFQATT, SNEGSKA (reference sequence). The CDR3 protein is CSAPSLGGGDNEQFF. CDR3 sequence (DNA): TGCAGTGCACCTAGTCTGGGGGGTGGGGACAATGAGCAGTTCTTC.

The chain has TRBV12-3 or TRBV12-4 and TRBJ2-1; a weak D match, TRBD1 (6 bases). The CDR3 extends over 18 amino acids. Trimming took 11 bases from V and 4 from J, leaving 30 bases between them. The CDR3 sequence is CAFRQYNLQGAPYNEQFF. Here the CDR3 DNA reads TGTGCCTTCCGCCAATACAACCTACAGGGAGCCCCTTACAATGAGCAGTTCTTC.

There are a few counts of this clonotype. The CDR3 protein is CASSLSREVEQYF. CDR3 nucleotides: TGTGCCAGCAGCTTATCTCGGGAGGTCGAGCAGTACTTC. The gene calls are TRBV7-2 and TRBJ2-7; 7 bases map to TRBD2. Germline CDR1 and CDR2: SGHTA and FQGNSA. The V segment lost 2 bases and the J segment 6 bases; nucleotides outside the gene matches: 4. This CDR3 is built from 13 residues.

The chain uses TRBV28 and TRBJ2-3, with no clear D. Germline CDR1 and CDR2: MDHEN and SYDVKM. The ends were cut back, 6 bases at V and 10 bases at J, with 17 bases in the middle. CDR3 length equals 13 residues. CDR3 residues: CASSEMTHRAQYF. Written as DNA, the CDR3 is TGTGCCAGCAGCGAAATGACCCACCGGGCGCAGTATTTT. Together with reference TRBV28 and TRBJ2-3, the CDR3 gives the full variable domain: DVKVTQSSRYLVKRTGEKVFLECVQDMDHENMFWYRQDPGLGLRLIYFSYDVKMKEKGDIPEGYSVSREKKERFSLILESASTNQTSMYLCASSEMTHRAQYFGPGTRLTVL.

This clonotype was counted ten times or more. This chain uses TRBV4-3 with TRBJ2-2, with D perhaps assigned TRBD1 or TRBD2 (5 bases each). The V end was cut by 0 bases, the J end by 7 bases, with 12 bases between. The CDR3 totals 15 residues. In germline, CDR1 is LGHNA, CDR2 YSLEER. The CDR3 protein is CASSQDRGRFGELFF. Here the CDR3 DNA reads TGCGCCAGCAGCCAAGATCGGGGCCGATTCGGGGAGCTGTTTTTT.

This clonotype was detected many times. The V call is TRBV5-1, the J call TRBJ2-7; D gene uncertain. V lost 2 bases, J lost 7 bases, and 7 bases lay in between. CDR1 SGHRS and CDR2 YFSETQ come from the germline V gene. The CDR3 is 11 amino acids. This CDR3 reads CASSFLDEQYF. DNA for the CDR3: TGCGCCAGCAGCTTCCTGGATGAGCAGTACTTC.

At least ten counts were recorded for this clonotype. The chain combines TRBV5-1 with TRBJ2-7; either TRBD1 or TRBD2 may fit D (6 bases each). V dropped 0 bases and J dropped 4 bases, with 11 bases sitting between them. The V gene's germline CDR1 is SGHRS and CDR2 YFSETQ. The CDR3 loop spans 14 amino acids. The CDR3 region has the DNA TGCGCCAGCAGCTTGGAAGGGGGGACATACGAGCAGTACTTC. Residues: CASSLEGGTYEQYF.

This clonotype was detected only a few times. The rearrangement joins TRBV29-1 to TRBJ2-5; TRBD1 matches at 7 bases. Germline loops: CDR1 SQVTM, CDR2 ANQGSEA. The CDR3 length is 11 residues. With V trimmed by 6 bases and J by 3 bases, 1 base remained unmatched. The DNA for the CDR3 is TGCAGCGTGGGGACAGAAGAGACCCAGTACTTC. Translation: CSVGTEETQYF.

This chain joins TRBV12-3 or TRBV12-4 and TRBJ1-2; no clear D gene. This CDR3 is built from 14 residues. The V and J ends lost 1 base and 9 bases respectively, with 15 bases between them. The CDR3 is CASSLGPSRSSYTF. DNA of the CDR3: TGTGCCAGCAGTTTAGGTCCCTCCCGGTCCAGCTACACCTTC.

The chain links TRBV5-4 to TRBJ2-3; maybe TRBD2 (6 bases). This CDR3 is 18 amino acids long. Trimming left V 0 bases short and J 0 bases short, with 17 bases between. Germline CDR1 is SGHNT and CDR2 is YYREEE (reference sequence). CDR3 coding DNA: TGTGCCAGCAGCTTGGGGGGTTGGGGGGAAGGAAGCACAGATACGCAGTATTTT. Its translation: CASSLGGWGEGSTDTQYF.

This clonotype was detected many times. This sequence joins TRBV4-3 and TRBJ2-3, with 8 bases that match TRBD2. This CDR3 is built from 15 residues. Germline V gene sequence: CDR1 LGHNA, CDR2 YSLEER. The V gene end was trimmed by 4 bases and the J gene end by 1 base; junction bases not matched to a gene: 4. CDR3: CASSLFGGGTDTQYF. CDR3 sequence (DNA): TGCGCCAGCAGCCTCTTCGGGGGGGGCACAGATACGCAGTATTTT.

The V gene is TRBV20-1, the J gene TRBJ2-4; 7 positions match TRBD2. The V gene's germline CDR1 is DFQATT and CDR2 SNEGSKA (reference sequence). V lost 3 bases and J lost 1; bases outside the gene matches: 3. The CDR3 is 14 amino acids. CDR3 nucleotides: TGCAGTGCTAGCCTAGCGGCGGCCAAAAACATTCAGTACTTC. Residues: CSASLAAAKNIQYF.

This clonotype has a handful of counts. The chain employs TRBV29-1 and TRBJ2-2, with 8 bases identical to TRBD1. The CDR3 is 13 amino acids. V was pared by 8 bases and J by 5 bases, with 7 bases of the junction left unmatched. Germline V CDR1 and CDR2: SQVTM, ANQGSEA. The CDR3 bases are TGCAGCTACAGGACAGGGTTAACCGGGGAGCTGTTTTTT. It encodes CSYRTGLTGELFF.

The chain has TRBV18 and TRBJ1-5; 9 nucleotides align to TRBD1. Per germline, CDR1 KGHSH and CDR2 LQKENI. This CDR3 contains 13 residues. Trimming at V came to 6 bases and at J to 5 bases, leaving 2 bases not matched to a gene. The CDR3 spells CASSGTGYQPQHF. As DNA, the CDR3 is TGTGCCAGCTCCGGGACAGGGTATCAGCCCCAGCATTTT.